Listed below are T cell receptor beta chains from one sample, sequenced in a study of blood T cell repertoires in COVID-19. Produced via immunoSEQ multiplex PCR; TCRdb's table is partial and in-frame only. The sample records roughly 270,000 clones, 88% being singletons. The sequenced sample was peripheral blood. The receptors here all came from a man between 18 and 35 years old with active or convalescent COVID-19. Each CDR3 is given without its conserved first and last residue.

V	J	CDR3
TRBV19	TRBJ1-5	ASTNRGFGQPQH
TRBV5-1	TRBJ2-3	ASGQGASSTDTQY
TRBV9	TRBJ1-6	ASSAPGGFRNSPLH
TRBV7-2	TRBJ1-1	ASSSRVLNTEAF
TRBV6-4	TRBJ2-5	ASSELAGGRETQY
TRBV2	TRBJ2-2	ASSEKGHPNTGELF
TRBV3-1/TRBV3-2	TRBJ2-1	ASSQDVPGAYNEQF
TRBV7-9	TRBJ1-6	ASSSTGLNSPLH
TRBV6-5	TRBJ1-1	ASSPRTGTTEAF
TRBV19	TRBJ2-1	ASSIRGQGQNEQF
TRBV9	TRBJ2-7	ASSLGSQGYEQY
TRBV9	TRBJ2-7	ASSAFGTPYEQY
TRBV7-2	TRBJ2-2	ASSRDPGRGATGELF
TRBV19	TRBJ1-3	ASSQDRGHGNTIY
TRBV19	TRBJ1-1	ASTPRTGPGLF
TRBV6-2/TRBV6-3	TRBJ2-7	ASSTVSGYPYEQY
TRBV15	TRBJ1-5	ATSRGRQNSNQPQH
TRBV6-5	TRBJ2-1	ASKKAWEQF
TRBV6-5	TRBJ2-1	ASSSTSKEQF
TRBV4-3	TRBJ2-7	ASSQETAHYEQY
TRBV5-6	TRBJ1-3	ASSYGTGDRH
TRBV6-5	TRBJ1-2	ASSSGQGAFGYT
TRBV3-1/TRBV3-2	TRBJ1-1	ASSQDRGLPIEAF
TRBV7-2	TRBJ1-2	ASSPDLGTAYGYT
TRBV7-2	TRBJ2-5	ASSLVPSGGQETQY
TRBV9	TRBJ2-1	ASSGSGTSGGSSYNEQF
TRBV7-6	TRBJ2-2	ASSLARAKTGELF
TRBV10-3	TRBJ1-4	AISADPGQGNEKLF
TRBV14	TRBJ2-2	ASSKGLAGGPLTGELF
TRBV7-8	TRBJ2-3	ASSPRTGPSDTQY
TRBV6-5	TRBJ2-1	ASSYRDTSTYNEQF
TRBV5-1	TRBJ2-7	ASSMGQAEDYEQY
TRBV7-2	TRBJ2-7	ASSPRQGAAEQY